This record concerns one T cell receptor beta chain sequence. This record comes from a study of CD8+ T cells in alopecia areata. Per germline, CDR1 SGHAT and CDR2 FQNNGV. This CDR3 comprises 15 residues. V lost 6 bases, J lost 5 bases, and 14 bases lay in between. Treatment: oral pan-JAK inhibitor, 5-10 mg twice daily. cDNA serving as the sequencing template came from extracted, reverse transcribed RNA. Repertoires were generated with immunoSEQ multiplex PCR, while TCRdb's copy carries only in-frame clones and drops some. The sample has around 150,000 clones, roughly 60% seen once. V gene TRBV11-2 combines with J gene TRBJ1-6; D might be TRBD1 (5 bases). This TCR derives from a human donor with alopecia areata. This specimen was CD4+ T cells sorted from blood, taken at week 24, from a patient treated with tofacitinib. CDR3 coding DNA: TGTGCCAGCAGGACAGAAAGGTGGGATAATTCACCCCTCCACTTT. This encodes CASRTERWDNSPLHF.